These 10 T cell receptor beta chains share one sample of origin, sequenced in a study of beta chain features in type 1 diabetes. Study findings and constraints: Across all four CD4+ subsets, people with type 1 diabetes showed modestly shorter TCRB CDR3s.

The study reverse transcribed the entire isolated RNA, so it sequenced expressed TCRB transcripts. The table came from immunoSEQ multiplex PCR; TCRdb's copy has only in-frame clones and leaves some out. The data hold some 700,000 clones, with roughly 13% observed a single time. No antigens are known for them. Specimen: naive CD4+ T cells from blood. Receptors were obtained from a man aged 18 to 29 with type 1 diabetes.

Only a few counts were recorded for this clone. The chain uses TRBV11-3 and TRBJ2-3; D remains ambiguous. Per the germline V gene, CDR1 is SGHNT and CDR2 is YENEEA. With 3 bases removed from V and 0 bases from J, the gap between germline ends came to 10 bases. CDR3 length: 15 residues. The CDR3 reads CASSFQSTSTDTQYF. The CDR3 DNA reads TGTGCCAGCAGCTTCCAGAGTACTAGCACAGATACGCAGTATTTT.

V gene TRBV25-1 combines with J gene TRBJ1-3; 7 bases are shared with TRBD1. V gave up 4 bases and J gave up 2 bases; unmatched junction bases: 2. CDR3 size: 14 residues. In germline, CDR1 is MGHDK, CDR2 SYGVNS. The CDR3 bases are TGTGCCAGCAGTGGAACAGGGGCTGGAAACACCATATATTTT. Amino acid sequence: CASSGTGAGNTIYF.

In its sample, this clone was seen a few times. The CDR3 here is CAWSPGVGLTDTQYF. The CDR3, as DNA: TGTGCCTGGAGTCCTGGTGTGGGGCTCACAGATACGCAGTATTTT. J is TRBJ2-3 and V is TRBV30, with a possible D match to TRBD1 (5 bases). Germline assignment: CDR1 GTSNPN and CDR2 SVGIG (reference sequence). V was shortened by 2 bases and J by 2 bases, with 14 bases between the two germline ends. CDR3 length: 15 residues.

The genes are TRBV28 and TRBJ1-2; possibly TRBD1 for D (6 bases). The V gene's germline CDR1 is MDHEN and CDR2 SYDVKM. V was clipped by 1 base and J by 5 bases, with 11 bases between them. The CDR3 has 14 amino acids. CDR3 DNA: TGTGCCAGCAGTTTATCACAGGGAAGGTATGGCTACACCTTC. This sequence encodes CASSLSQGRYGYTF.

V is TRBV7-2 and J is TRBJ1-4, with TRBD1 as a possible D gene (5 bases). CDR3 length: 14 amino acids. Looked up from germline, CDR1 is SGHTA and CDR2 is FQGNSA. Trimming removed 2 bases from V and 8 bases from J, with 12 bases in between. The CDR3: CASSLRGEGEKLFF. The CDR3 nucleotides are TGTGCCAGCAGCTTACGAGGGGAAGGGGAAAAACTGTTTTTT.

This clone was counted between two and nine times. CDR3 DNA sequence: TGTGCCAGCAGTTCCTGGGGCGGCACAGATACGCAGTATTTT. Encoded protein: CASSSWGGTDTQYF. The V and J genes are TRBV25-1 and TRBJ2-3, with a weak D call TRBD1 (5 bases). The CDR3 loop spans 14 amino acids. Germline CDR1 and CDR2: MGHDK and SYGVNS. The V end was cut by 5 bases, the J end by 1 base, with 10 bases between.

The rearrangement links TRBV28 to TRBJ2-7; 7 nucleotides match TRBD1. Germline V gene lookup returns CDR1 MDHEN and CDR2 SYDVKM. This CDR3 spans 16 amino acids. The J segment lost 0 bases and the V segment lost 7 bases, leaving 12 bases of the junction unmatched. The CDR3: CASIAPGTATSYEQYF. CDR3 nucleotides: TGTGCCAGCATCGCCCCGGGGACAGCTACCTCCTACGAGCAGTACTTC.

CDR3 residues: CAWSVLLGYNSPLHF. CDR3 bases: TGTGCCTGGAGTGTACTTTTGGGCTATAATTCACCCCTCCACTTT. The chain joins TRBV30 to TRBJ1-6; unclear D gene. This CDR3 has 15 residues. Germline V CDR1 and CDR2: GTSNPN, SVGIG (reference sequence). V was pared by 0 bases and J by 3 bases, with 9 bases between. The full variable domain, rest sourced from reference TRBV30 and TRBJ1-6, is SQTIHQWPATLVQPVGSPLSLECTVEGTSNPNLYWYRQAAGRGLQLLFYSVGIGQISSEVPQNLSASRPQDRQFILSSKKLLLSDSGFYLCAWSVLLGYNSPLHFGNGTRLTVT.

This clone was counted only a few times. The J gene is TRBJ2-3, the V gene TRBV9; D gene uncertain. CDR3 size: 14 residues. Germline CDR1 reads SGDLS; CDR2 reads YYNGEE. V lost 2 bases, J lost 2 bases, and 9 bases lay in between. CDR3 in amino acids: CASSVSQDTDTQYF. The CDR3, as DNA: TGTGCCAGCAGCGTTAGCCAGGACACAGATACGCAGTATTTT.

This clone was counted only a few times. The chain carries TRBV9 and TRBJ2-5, with 7 positions matching TRBD1. V dropped 3 bases and J dropped 1; count of bases not matched to a gene: 3. The CDR3 covers 14 residues. Per the germline V gene, CDR1 is SGDLS and CDR2 is YYNGEE. The CDR3 is CASSAGQSQETQYF. CDR3 in DNA: TGTGCCAGCAGCGCGGGACAGTCCCAAGAGACCCAGTACTTC.